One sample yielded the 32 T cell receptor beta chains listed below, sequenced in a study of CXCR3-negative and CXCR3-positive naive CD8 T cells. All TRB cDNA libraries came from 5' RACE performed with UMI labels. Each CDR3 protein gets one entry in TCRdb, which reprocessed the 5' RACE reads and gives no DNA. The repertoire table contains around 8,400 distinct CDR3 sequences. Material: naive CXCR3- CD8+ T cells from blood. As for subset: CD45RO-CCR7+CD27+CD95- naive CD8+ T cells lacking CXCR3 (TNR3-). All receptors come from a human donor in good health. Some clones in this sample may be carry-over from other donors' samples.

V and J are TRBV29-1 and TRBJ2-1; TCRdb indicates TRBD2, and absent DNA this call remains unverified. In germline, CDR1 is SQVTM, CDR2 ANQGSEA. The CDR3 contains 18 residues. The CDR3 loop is CSVVWGLAESSSYNEQFF.

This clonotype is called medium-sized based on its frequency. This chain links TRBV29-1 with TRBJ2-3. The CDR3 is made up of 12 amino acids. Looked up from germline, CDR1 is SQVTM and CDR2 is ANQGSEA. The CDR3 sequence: CSVESQADTQYF.

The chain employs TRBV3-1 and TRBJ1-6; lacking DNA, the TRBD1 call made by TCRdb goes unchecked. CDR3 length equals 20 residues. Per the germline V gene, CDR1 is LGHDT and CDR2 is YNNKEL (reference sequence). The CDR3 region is CASSQGQGSEMGSYNSPLHF.

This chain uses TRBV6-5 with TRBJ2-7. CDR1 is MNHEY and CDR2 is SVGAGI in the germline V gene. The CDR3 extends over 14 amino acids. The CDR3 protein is CASSLTLGPYEQYF.

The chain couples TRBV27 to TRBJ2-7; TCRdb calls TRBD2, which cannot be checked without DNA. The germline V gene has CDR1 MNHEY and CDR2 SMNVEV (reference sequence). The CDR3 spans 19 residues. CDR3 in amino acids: CASSGPPTSDPDTTWEQYF.

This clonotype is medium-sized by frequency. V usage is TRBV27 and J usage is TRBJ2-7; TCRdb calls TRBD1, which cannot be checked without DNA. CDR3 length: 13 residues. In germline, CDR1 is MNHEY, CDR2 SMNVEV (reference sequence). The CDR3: CASTPDGSYEQYF.

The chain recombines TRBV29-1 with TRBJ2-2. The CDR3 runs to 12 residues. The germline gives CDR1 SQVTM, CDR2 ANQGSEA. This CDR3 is CSALAGTGELFF.

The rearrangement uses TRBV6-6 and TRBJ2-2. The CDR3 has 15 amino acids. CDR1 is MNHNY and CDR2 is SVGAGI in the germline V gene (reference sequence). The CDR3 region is CASTPGLENTGELFF.

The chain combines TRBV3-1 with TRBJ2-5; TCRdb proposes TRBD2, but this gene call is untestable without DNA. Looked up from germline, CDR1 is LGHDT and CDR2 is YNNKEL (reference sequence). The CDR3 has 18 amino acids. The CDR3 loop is CASSQGPGTSGKQETQYF.

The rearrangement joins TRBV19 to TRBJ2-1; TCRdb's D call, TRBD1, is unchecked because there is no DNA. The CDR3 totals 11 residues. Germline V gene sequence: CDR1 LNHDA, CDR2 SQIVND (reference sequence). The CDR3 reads CASSMALKQFF.

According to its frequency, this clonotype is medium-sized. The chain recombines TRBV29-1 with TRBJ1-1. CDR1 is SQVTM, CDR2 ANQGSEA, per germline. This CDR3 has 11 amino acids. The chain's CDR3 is CSGEGNTEAFF.

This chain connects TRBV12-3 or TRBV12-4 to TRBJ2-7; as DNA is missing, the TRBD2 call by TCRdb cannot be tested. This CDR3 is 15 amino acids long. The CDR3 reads CASTDLAGQTYEQYF.

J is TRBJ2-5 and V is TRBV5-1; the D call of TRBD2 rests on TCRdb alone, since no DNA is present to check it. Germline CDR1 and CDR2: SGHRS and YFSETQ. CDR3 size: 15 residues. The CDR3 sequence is CASSLSSGDQETQYF.

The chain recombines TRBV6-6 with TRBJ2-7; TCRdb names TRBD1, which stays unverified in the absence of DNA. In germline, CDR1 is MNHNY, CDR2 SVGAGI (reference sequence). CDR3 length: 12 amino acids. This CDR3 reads CASSYTGYEKYF.

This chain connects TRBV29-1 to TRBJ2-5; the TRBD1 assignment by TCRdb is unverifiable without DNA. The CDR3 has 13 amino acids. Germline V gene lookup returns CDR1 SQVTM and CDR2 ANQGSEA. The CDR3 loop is CSVPRGRQETQYF.

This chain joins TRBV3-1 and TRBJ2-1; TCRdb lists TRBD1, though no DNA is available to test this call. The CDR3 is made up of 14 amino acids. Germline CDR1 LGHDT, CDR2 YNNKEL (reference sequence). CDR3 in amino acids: CASKGGDLYNEQFF.

The CDR3 region is CSAKKPGQVAYEQYF. The J gene is TRBJ2-7, the V gene TRBV20-1; there is no DNA to check the TCRdb D call of TRBD1. CDR3 length equals 15 residues. CDR1 and CDR2 (germline): DFQATT, SNEGSKA (reference sequence).

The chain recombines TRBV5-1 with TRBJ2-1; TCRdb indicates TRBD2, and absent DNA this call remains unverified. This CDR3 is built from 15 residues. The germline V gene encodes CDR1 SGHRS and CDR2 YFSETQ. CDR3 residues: CASSAGLAGGDEQFF.

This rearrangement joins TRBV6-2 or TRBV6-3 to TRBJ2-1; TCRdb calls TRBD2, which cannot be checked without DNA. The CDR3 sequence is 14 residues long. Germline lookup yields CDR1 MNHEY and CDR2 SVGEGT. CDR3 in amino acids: CASIGTSGSDEQFF.

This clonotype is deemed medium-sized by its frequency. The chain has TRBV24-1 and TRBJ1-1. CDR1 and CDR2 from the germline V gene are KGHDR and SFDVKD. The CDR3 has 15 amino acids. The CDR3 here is CATSDPARGTTEAFF.

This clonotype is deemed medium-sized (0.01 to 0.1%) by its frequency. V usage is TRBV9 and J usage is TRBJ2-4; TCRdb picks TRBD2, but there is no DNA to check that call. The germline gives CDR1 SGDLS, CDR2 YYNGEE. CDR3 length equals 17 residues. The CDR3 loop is CASSVVQRGGRGNIQYF.

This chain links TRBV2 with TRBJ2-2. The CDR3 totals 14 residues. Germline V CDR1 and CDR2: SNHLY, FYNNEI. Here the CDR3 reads CASNLHLNTGELFF.

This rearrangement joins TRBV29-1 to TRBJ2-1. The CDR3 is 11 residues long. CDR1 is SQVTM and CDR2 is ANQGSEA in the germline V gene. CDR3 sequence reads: CRVEEGNEKFF.

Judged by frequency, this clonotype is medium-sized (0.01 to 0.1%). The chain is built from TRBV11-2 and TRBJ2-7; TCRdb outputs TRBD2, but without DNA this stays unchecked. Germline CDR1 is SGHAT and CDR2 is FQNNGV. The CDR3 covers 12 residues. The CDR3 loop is CASSLLANEQYF.

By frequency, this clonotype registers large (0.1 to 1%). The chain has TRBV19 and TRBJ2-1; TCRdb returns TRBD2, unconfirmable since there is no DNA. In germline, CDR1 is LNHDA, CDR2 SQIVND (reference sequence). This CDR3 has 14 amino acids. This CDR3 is CATQLATGYNEQFF.

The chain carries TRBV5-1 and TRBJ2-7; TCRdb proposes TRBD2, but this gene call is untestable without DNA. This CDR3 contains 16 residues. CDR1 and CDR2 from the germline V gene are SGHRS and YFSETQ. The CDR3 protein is CASSLDGLAGDYEQYF.

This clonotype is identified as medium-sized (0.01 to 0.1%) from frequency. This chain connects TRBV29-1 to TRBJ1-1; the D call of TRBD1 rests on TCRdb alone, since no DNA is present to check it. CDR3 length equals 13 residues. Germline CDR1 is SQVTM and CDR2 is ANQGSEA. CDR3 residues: CSVDQQENTEAFF.

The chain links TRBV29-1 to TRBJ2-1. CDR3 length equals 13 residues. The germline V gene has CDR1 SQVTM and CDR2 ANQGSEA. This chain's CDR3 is CSTNHGYYNEQFF.

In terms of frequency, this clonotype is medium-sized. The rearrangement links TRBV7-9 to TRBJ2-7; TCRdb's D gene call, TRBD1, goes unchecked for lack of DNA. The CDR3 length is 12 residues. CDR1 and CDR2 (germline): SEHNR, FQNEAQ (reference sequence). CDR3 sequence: CASSGTGNEQYF.

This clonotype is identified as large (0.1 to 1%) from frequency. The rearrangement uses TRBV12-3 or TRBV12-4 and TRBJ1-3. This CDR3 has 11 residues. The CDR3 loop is CASSPSDTIYF.

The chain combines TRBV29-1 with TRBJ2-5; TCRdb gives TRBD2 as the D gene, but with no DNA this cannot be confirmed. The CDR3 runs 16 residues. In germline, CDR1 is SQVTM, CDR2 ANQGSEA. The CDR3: CSTRTGLAGAVETQYF.

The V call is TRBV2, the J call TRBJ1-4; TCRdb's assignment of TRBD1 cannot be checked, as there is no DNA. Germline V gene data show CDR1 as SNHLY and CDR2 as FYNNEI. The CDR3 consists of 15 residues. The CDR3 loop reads CASSEDGQGGEKLFF. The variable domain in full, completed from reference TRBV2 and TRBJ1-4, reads EPEVTQTPSHQVTQMGQEVILRCVPISNHLYFYWYRQILGQKVEFLVSFYNNEISEKSEIFDDQFSVERPDGSNFTLKIRSTKLEDSAMYFCASSEDGQGGEKLFFGSGTQLSVL.